This T cell receptor beta chain was sequenced in a study of identical twins. Findings and limits, study-wide: Models predicted too little out-of-frame TCR alpha sharing in monozygotic twins. Conclusions leaned on cross-sectional statistical analysis and did not track the same donors over time. Carriage of fewer insertions was seen in abundant cord blood beta clonotypes, whereas memory repertoires showed none.

V dropped 5 bases and J dropped 5 bases, with 21 bases sitting between them. The length of the CDR3 is 16 residues. CDR1 and CDR2 (germline): LGHDT, YNNKEL (reference sequence). TCRdb passed the 5' RACE reads through MiXCR, listing each CDR3 protein once. The sample has 400,000 to 500,000 distinct CDR3 sequences, roughly an eighth seen once; the top ten hold approximately 1%. This clonotype was observed a few times. The antigen is not known. Another study also made use of these data, one on yellow fever vaccine responses in identical twins. That source reports: Reportedly, the T cell response mounted by twins to vaccine seemed partly convergent, partly personalized.

Sequencing input: CD4+ T cells sorted from blood. This sequence originates from a woman aged 18-29 years in good health. The rearrangement uses TRBV3-1 and TRBJ2-5; possibly TRBD1 for D (6 bases). CDR3 bases: TGTGCCAGCAGCGAAGGACAGCCATCAATTCCGGAGACCCAGTACTTC. Protein product: CASSEGQPSIPETQYF.